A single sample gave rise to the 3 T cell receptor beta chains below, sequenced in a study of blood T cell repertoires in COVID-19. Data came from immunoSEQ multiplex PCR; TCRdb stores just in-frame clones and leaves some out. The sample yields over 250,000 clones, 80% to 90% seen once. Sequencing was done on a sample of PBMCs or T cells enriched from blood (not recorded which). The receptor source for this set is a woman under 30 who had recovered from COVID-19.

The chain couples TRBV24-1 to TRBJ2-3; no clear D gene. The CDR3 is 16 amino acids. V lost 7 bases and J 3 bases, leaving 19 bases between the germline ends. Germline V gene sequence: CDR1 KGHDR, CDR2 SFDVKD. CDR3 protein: CATSPDRGSRTDTQYF. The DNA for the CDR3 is TGTGCCACCAGCCCAGATCGCGGATCAAGGACAGATACGCAGTATTTT.

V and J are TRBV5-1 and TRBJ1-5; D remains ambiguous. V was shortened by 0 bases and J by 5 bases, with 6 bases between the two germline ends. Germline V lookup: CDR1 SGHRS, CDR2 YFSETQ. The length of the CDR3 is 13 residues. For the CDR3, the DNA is TGCGCCAGCAGCTTGGCCGGGGATCAGCCCCAGCATTTT. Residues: CASSLAGDQPQHF.

For the CDR3, the DNA is TGTGCCAGCCAGACCGGGACAGGGCACACAGATACGCAGTATTTT. Amino acid sequence: CASQTGTGHTDTQYF. This chain uses TRBV28 with TRBJ2-3, with 9 bases lining up with TRBD1. The trim removed 8 bases at V and 2 bases at J, leaving 8 bases unmatched. The germline V gene encodes CDR1 MDHEN and CDR2 SYDVKM. CDR3 length equals 15 residues.